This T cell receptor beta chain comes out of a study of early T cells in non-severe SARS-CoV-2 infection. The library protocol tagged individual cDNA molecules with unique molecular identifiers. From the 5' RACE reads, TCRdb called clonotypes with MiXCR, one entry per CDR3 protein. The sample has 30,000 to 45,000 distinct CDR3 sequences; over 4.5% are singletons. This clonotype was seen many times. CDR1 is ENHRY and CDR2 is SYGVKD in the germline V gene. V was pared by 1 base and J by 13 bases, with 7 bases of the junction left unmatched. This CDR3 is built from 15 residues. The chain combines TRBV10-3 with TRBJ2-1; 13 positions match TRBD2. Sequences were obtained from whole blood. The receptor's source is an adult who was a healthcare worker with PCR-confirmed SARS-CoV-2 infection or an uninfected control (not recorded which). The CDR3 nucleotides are TGTGCCATCAGTGAGTGGACTAGCGGGAGCCGACACCAGTTCTTC. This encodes CAISEWTSGSRHQFF.